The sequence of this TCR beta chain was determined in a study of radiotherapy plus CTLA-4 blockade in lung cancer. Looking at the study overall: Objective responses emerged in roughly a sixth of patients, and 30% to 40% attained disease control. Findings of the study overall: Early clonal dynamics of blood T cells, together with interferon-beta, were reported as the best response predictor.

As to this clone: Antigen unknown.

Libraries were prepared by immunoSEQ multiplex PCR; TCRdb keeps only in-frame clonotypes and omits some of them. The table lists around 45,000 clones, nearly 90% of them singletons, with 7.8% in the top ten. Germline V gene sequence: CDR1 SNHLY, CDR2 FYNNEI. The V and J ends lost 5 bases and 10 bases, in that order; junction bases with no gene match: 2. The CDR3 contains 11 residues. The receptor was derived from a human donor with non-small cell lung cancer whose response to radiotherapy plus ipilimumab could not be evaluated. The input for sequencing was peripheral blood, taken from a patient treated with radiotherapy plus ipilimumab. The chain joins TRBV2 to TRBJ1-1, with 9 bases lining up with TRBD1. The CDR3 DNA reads TGTGCCAGCAGTTCGGGACAGGGAGCTTTCTTT. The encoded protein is CASSSGQGAFF.